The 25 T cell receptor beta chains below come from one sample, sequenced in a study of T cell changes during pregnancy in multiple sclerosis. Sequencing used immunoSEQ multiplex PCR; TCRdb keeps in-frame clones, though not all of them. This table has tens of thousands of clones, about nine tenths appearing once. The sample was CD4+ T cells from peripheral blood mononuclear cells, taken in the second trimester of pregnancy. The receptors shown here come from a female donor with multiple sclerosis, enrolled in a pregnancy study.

As DNA, the CDR3 is TGTGCCAGCTCACGGAGGAAAAAACAGGGTGACACCGGGGAGCTGTTTTTT. Its translation: CASSRRKKQGDTGELFF. The rearrangement uses TRBV18 and TRBJ2-2, with TRBD1 as a possible D gene (6 bases). CDR3 length equals 17 residues. V lost 4 bases, J lost 3 bases, and 18 bases lay in between. The V gene's germline CDR1 is KGHSH and CDR2 LQKENI.

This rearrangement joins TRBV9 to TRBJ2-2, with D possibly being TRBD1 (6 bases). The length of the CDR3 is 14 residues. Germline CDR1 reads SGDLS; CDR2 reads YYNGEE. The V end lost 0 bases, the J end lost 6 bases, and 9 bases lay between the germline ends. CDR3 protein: CASSVAGVPGELFF. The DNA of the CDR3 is TGTGCCAGCAGCGTAGCAGGGGTGCCCGGGGAGCTGTTTTTT. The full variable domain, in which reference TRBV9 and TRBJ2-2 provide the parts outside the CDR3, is DSGVTQTPKHLITATGQRVTLRCSPRSGDLSVYWYQQSLDQGLQFLIQYYNGEERAKGNILERFSAQQFPDLHSELNLSSLELGDSALYFCASSVAGVPGELFFGEGSRLTVL.

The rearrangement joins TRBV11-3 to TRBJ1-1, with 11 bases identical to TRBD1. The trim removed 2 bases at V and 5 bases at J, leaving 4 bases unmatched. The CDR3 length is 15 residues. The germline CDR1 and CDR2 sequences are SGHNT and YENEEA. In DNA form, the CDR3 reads TGTGCCAGCAGCTTATCTGGGACAGGGGGGACTGAAGCTTTCTTT. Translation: CASSLSGTGGTEAFF.

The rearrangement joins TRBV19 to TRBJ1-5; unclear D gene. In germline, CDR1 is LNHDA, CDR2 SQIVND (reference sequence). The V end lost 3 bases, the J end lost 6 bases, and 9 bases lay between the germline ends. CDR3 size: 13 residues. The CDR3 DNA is TGTGCCAGTAGTATTTTAATCGGTCAGCCCCAGCATTTT. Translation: CASSILIGQPQHF.

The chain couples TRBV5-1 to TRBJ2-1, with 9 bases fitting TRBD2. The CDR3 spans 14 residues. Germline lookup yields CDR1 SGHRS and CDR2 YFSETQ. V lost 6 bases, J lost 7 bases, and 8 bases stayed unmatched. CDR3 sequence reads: CASNSAGGSNEQFF. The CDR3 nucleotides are TGCGCCAGCAACTCAGCGGGAGGATCGAATGAGCAGTTCTTC.

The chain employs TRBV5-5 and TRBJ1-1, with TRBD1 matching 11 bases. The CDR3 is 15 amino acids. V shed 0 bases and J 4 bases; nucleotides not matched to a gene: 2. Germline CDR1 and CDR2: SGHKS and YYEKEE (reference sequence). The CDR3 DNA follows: TGTGCCAGCAGCTTGGCCGGGACAGGGGGCACTGAAGCTTTCTTT. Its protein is CASSLAGTGGTEAFF.

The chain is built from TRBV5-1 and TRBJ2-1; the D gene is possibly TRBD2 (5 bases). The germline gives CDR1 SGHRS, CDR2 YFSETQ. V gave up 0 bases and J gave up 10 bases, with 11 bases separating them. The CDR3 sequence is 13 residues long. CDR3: CASSLANGVEQFF. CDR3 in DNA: TGCGCCAGCAGCTTGGCCAACGGGGTCGAGCAGTTCTTC.

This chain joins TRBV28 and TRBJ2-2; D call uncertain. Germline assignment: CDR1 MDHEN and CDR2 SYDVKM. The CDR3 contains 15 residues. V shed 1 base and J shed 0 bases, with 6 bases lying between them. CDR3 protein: CASSLYIPNTGELFF. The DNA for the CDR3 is TGTGCCAGCAGTTTATACATCCCGAACACCGGGGAGCTGTTTTTT.

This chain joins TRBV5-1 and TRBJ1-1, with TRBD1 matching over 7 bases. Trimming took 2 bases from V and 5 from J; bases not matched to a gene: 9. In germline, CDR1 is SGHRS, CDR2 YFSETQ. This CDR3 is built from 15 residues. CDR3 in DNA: TGCGCCAGCAGCTTTCAGACAGGGCCGAGGACTGAAGCTTTCTTT. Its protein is CASSFQTGPRTEAFF.

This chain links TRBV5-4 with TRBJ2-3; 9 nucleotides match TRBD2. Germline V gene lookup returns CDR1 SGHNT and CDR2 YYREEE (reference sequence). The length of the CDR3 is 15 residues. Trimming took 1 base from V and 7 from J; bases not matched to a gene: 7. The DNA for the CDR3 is TGTGCCAGCAGCTTGTTAGCGGGAGTCCAAAATACGCAGTATTTT. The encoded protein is CASSLLAGVQNTQYF.

In DNA form, the CDR3 reads TGTGCCAGCCCCGGTTGGGACAGGGGGCCAAAGGCTGAAGCTTTCTTT. It is translated as CASPGWDRGPKAEAFF. The rearrangement uses TRBV2 and TRBJ1-1; 12 bases agree with TRBD1. Germline V lookup: CDR1 SNHLY, CDR2 FYNNEI. The CDR3 is made up of 16 amino acids. The J segment lost 6 bases and the V segment lost 8 bases, leaving 13 bases of the junction unmatched.

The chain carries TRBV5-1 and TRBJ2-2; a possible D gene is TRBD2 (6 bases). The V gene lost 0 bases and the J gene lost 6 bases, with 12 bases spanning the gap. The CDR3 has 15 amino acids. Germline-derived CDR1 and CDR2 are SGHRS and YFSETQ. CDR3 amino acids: CASSLEPSVAGELFF. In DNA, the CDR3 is TGCGCCAGCAGCTTGGAGCCTAGCGTGGCCGGGGAGCTGTTTTTT.

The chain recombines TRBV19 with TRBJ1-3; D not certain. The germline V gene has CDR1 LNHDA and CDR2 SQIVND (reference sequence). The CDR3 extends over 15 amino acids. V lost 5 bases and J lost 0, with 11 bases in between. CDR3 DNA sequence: TGTGCCAGTAGTGAGAGGGCACTCTCTGGAAACACCATATATTTT. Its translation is CASSERALSGNTIYF.

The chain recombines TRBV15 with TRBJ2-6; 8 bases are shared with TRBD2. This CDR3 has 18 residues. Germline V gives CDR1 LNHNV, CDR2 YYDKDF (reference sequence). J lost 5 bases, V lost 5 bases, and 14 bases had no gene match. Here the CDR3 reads CATSPGRAGVRRANVLTF. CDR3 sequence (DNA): TGTGCCACCAGCCCCGGGAGGGCGGGGGTTCGTAGGGCCAACGTCCTGACTTTC.

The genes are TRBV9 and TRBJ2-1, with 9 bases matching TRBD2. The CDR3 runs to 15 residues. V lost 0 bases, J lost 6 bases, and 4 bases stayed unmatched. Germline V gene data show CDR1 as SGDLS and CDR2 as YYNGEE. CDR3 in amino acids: CASSVELAGINEQFF. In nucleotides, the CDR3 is TGTGCCAGCAGCGTAGAACTAGCGGGTATCAATGAGCAGTTCTTC.

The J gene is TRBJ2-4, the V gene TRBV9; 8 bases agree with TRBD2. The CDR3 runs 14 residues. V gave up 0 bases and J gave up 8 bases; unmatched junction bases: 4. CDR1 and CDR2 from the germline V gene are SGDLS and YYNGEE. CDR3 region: CASSVAAGVDIQYF. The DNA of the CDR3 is TGTGCCAGCAGCGTAGCAGCGGGGGTCGACATTCAGTACTTC.

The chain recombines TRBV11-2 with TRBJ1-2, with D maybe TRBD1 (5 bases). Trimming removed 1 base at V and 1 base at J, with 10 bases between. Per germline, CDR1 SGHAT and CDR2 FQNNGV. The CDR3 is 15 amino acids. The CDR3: CASSLVEGLNYGYTF. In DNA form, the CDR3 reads TGTGCCAGCAGCTTAGTTGAGGGACTTAACTATGGCTACACCTTC.

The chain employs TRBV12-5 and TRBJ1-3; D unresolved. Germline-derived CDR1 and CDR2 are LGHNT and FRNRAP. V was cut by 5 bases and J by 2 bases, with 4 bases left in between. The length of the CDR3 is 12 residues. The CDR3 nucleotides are TGTGCTAGTGGTGGGCCTGGAAACACCATATATTTT. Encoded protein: CASGGPGNTIYF.

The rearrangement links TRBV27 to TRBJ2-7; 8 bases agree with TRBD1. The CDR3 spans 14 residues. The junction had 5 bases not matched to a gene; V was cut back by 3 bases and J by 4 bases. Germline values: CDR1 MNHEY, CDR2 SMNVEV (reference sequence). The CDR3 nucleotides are TGTGCCAGCAGTTTTGACAGGGGAGGATACGAGCAGTACTTC. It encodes CASSFDRGGYEQYF.

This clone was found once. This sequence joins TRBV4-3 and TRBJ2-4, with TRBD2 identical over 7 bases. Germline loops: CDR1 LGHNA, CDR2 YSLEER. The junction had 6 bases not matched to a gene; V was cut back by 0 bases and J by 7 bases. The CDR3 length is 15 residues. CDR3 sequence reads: CASSQEPLGGNIQYF. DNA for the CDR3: TGCGCCAGCAGCCAAGAGCCCTTGGGAGGGAACATTCAGTACTTC.

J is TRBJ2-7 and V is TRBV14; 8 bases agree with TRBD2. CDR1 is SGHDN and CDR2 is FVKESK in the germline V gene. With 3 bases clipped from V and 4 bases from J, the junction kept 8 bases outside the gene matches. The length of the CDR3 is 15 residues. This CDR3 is CASSHVGTSTYEQYF. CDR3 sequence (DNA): TGTGCCAGCAGCCACGTCGGGACTAGTACGTACGAGCAGTACTTC.

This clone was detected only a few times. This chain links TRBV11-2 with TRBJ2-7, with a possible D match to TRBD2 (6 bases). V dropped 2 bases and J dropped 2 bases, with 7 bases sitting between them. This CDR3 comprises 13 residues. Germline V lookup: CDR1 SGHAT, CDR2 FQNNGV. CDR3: CASSLRGAYEQYF. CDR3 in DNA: TGTGCCAGCAGCTTACGCGGGGCCTACGAGCAGTACTTC.

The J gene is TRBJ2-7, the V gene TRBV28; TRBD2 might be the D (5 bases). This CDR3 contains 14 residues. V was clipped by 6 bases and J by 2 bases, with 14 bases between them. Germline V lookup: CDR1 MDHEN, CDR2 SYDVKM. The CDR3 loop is CASSLPGNTYEQYF. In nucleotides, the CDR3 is TGTGCCAGCAGCTTACCGGGGAATACCTACGAGCAGTACTTC. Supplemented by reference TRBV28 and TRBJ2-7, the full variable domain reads DVKVTQSSRYLVKRTGEKVFLECVQDMDHENMFWYRQDPGLGLRLIYFSYDVKMKEKGDIPEGYSVSREKKERFSLILESASTNQTSMYLCASSLPGNTYEQYFGPGTRLTVT.

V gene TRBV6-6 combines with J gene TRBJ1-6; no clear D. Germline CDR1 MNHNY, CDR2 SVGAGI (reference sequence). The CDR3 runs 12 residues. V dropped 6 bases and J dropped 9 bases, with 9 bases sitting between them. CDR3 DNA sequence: TGTGCCAGCAGCCCCCCGCGTTCACCCCTCCACTTT. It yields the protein CASSPPRSPLHF.

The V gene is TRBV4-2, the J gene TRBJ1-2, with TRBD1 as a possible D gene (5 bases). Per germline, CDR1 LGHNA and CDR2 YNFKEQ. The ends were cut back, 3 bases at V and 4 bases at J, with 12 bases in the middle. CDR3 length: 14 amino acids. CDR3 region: CASSQGGLVYGYTF. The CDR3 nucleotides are TGTGCCAGCAGCCAGGGGGGTCTGGTCTATGGCTACACCTTC.